This TCR beta chain was recovered during a study of cytomegalovirus exposure and HLA in healthy donors. To note about this clone: Its antigen is undetermined.

Trimming removed 3 bases at V and 2 bases at J, with 8 bases between. The germline gives CDR1 ENHRY, CDR2 SYGVKD. CDR3 length equals 13 residues. PCR was performed using 60 Vbeta and 13 Jbeta primers. Clones were read by immunoSEQ multiplex PCR, and TCRdb kept only the in-frame ones, dropping some. The repertoire consists of some 200,000 clones, with 70% to 80% occurring once and the leading ten covering around 1.9%. Study-level points and caveats: Researchers catalogued 164 TCR beta chains as cytomegalovirus-associated. Highest at DRB1 and lowest at HLA-C, TCR association rates differed among HLA loci in a later analysis.

V usage is TRBV10-3 and J usage is TRBJ2-7, with D perhaps TRBD2 (5 bases). Material: PBMCs. The receptor was isolated from a woman in her 30s in good health and CMV-seropositive. The CDR3, as DNA: TGTGCCATCAGTGACCGGGAACCCTACGAGCAGTACTTC. This translates into CAISDREPYEQYF.